At least ten counts were recorded for the clone carrying this T cell receptor (beta chain). Its target is not known. TCRdb re-analysed the reads in MiXCR, keeping a single row per CDR3 protein. The table lists 200,000 or so distinct CDR3 sequences, roughly 19% of them singletons. The sample originates from a study of T cell repertoires in cytomegalovirus infection. Study-wide results and caveats: Within the response measured ex vivo, HLA-C-restricted CMV-specific TCR beta clonotypes were dominant.

The CDR3 length is 13 residues. Trimming pared 5 bases from V and 3 bases from J, leaving 8 bases between. Germline loops: CDR1 MNHNS, CDR2 SASEGT. The source is a human donor in good health (CMV status not recorded). Some clones in this sample may be carry-over from other donors' samples. Material: PBMCs. The chain carries TRBV6-1 and TRBJ2-1; no clear D. The CDR3, as DNA: TGTGCCAGCAGTCAGCAGATCTACAATGAGCAGTTCTTC. This encodes CASSQQIYNEQFF.